The present T cell receptor beta chain was sequenced within a study of Tregs in tolerant kidney transplant recipients. Study-wide points: Tregs expanded with activated donor B cells seemed most donor-specific.

Regarding this clone: Its antigen is unidentified.

The CDR3 is made up of 14 amino acids. Deletions cut 3 bases from V and 2 bases from J, with 9 bases between. Germline CDR1 reads SGHTA; CDR2 reads FQGNSA. The assay was immunoSEQ multiplex PCR, and TCRdb's table has in-frame clones only and misses some. The sample yields fewer than 100,000 clones, approximately 90% seen once. The chain has TRBV7-2 and TRBJ2-3; no clear D gene. The TCR comes from a human donor who received a combined kidney and bone marrow transplant. The starting material was Tregs from blood, obtained before the transplant. CDR3 sequence reads: CASSFRPNTDTQYF. In nucleotides, the CDR3 is TGTGCCAGCAGCTTCCGTCCAAACACAGATACGCAGTATTTT.